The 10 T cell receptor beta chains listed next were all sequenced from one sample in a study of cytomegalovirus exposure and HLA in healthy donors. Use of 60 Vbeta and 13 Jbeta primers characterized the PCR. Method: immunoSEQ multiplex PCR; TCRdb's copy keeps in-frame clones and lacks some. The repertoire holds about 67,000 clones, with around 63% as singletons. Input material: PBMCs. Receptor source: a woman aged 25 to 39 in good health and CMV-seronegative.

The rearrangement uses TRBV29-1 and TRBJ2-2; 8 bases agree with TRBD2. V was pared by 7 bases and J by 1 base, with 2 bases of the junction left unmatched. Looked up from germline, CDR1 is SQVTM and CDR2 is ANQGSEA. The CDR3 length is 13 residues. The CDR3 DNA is TGCAGCGCGCGGGGGGAGAACACCGGGGAGCTGTTTTTT. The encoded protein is CSARGENTGELFF.

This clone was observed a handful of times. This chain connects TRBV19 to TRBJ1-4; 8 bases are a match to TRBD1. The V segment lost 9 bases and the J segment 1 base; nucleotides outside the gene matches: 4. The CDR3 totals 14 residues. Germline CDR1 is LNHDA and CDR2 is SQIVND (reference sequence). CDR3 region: CASGQGRTNEKLFF. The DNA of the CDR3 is TGTGCCAGCGGACAGGGTAGAACTAATGAAAAACTGTTTTTT.

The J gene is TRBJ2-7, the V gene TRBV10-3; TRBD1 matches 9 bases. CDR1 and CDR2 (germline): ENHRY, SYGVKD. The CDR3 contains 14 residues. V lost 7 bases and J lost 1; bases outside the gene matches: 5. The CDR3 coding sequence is TGTGCCATCACCCCGGACAGGGGATCCTACGAGCAGTACTTC. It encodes CAITPDRGSYEQYF.

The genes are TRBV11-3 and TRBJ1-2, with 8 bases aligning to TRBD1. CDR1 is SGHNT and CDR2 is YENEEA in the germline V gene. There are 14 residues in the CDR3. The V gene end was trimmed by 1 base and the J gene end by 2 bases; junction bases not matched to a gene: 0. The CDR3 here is CASSLGQGNYGYTF. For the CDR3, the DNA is TGTGCCAGCAGCTTAGGACAGGGGAACTATGGCTACACCTTC.

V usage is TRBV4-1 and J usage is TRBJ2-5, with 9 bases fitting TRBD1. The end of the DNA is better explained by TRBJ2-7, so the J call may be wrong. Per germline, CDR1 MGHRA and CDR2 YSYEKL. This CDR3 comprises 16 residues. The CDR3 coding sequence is TGCGCCAGCAGCCAATACCAGACAGGGGGATATTACGAGCAGTACTTC. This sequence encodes CASSQYQTGGYYEQYF.

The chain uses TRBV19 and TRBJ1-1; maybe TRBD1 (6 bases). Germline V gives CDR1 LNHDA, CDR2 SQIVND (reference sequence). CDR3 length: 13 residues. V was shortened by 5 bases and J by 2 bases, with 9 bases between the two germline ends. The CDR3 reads CASSQGINTEAFF. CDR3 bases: TGTGCCAGTAGTCAGGGGATCAACACTGAAGCTTTCTTT.

The CDR3 reads CASSPASGRLDNSPLHF. CDR3 DNA: TGTGCCAGCTCACCGGCGTCAGGGCGGTTGGATAATTCACCCCTCCACTTT. The rearrangement links TRBV18 to TRBJ1-6, with a tentative D call TRBD1 (5 bases). This CDR3 contains 17 residues. V lost 3 bases, J lost 5 bases, and 17 bases lay in between. Germline V gives CDR1 KGHSH, CDR2 LQKENI.

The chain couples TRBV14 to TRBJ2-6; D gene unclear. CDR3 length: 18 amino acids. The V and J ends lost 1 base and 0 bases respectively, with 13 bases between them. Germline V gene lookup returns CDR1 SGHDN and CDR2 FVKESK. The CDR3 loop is CASSQVHSSISGANVLTF. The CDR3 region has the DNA TGTGCCAGCAGCCAAGTCCATAGTTCCATCTCTGGGGCCAACGTCCTGACTTTC.

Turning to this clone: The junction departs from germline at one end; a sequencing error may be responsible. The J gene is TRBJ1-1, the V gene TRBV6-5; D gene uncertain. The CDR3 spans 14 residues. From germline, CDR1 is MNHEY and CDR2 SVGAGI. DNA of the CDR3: TGTGCCAGCAGCCGACTGAGTTGGAACGCTGAAGCTTTCTTT. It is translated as CASSRLSWNAEAFF.

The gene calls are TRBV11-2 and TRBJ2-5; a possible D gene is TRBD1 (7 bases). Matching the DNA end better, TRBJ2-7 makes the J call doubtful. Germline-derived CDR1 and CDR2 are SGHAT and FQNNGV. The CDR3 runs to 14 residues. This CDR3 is CASRLGAGGYEQYF. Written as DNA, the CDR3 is TGTGCCAGCAGGTTGGGGGCAGGGGGGTACGAGCAGTACTTC.